A selection of T cell receptor beta chains follows, all from one sample in a study of regulatory T cells in long-lasting Graves disease. TCRdb fed the multiplex PCR reads into MiXCR, producing one record per CDR3 protein. The sample records 350,000 to 450,000 distinct CDR3 sequences, 15% being singletons. The same sample was also studied in work on T cells in Graves' hyperthyroidism and ophthalmopathy.

This material consisted of peripheral blood mononuclear cells (PBMCs), taken at new diagnosis, from a patient treated with antithyroid drugs. These receptors were collected from a woman under 40 with Graves disease. Each CDR3 is given with its conserved first and last residue. The order of the fields is J gene, clone size, D gene, V gene, CDR3 DNA, CDR3 protein. The D gene is left open where the match is weak. Clone size is stated in some rows and not others, as once, few, many or a class when expanded.

TRBJ1-5,.,.,TRBV7-2,TGTGCCAGCAGCTTGGAGCCGGGACGGAGCCTCATGCCCCAGCATTTT,CASSLEPGRSLMPQHF
TRBJ2-1,many,TRBD2,TRBV12-3/TRBV12-4,TGTGCCAGCAGTCCCGGGACTAGCGGGAGAGTAGTCAATGAGCAGTTCTTC,CASSPGTSGRVVNEQFF
TRBJ2-6,.,TRBD2,TRBV10-3,TGTGCCATCAGTGAGTCGGCGGCGGGAGGGCCTGGGGCCAACGTCCTGACTTTC,CAISESAAGGPGANVLTF
TRBJ2-3,many,.,TRBV4-2,TGTGCCAGCAGCCAAGGGGCCGACGATACAGATACGCAGTATTTT,CASSQGADDTDTQYF
TRBJ2-1,.,.,TRBV6-2/TRBV6-3,TGTGCCAGCAGGTCAGGGGTCCTCTTCAATGAGCAGTTCTTC,CASRSGVLFNEQFF
TRBJ1-1,many,.,TRBV27,TGTGCCAGCGGATTCCAACTTCCGAACACTGAAGCTTTCTTT,CASGFQLPNTEAFF
TRBJ1-2,once,.,TRBV19,TGTGCCAGTAGTATGGCGGCTAACTATGGCTACACCTTC,CASSMAANYGYTF
TRBJ2-1,many,.,TRBV5-1,TGCGCCAGCAGCTTGGCAGCGGCATTCTCCTACAATGAGCAGTTCTTC,CASSLAAAFSYNEQFF
TRBJ1-2,many,TRBD1,TRBV20-1,TGCAGTGCTAGAGCCGACAGGGACTATGGCTACACCTTC,CSARADRDYGYTF
TRBJ1-5,many,.,TRBV24-1,TGTGCCACCAGTGATCATAGTACAAGCAATCAGCCCCAGCATTTT,CATSDHSTSNQPQHF
TRBJ1-1,.,.,TRBV9,TGTGCCAGCAGCGTATTAGGGTCCCCCCTTTTGAACACTGAAGCTTTCTTT,CASSVLGSPLLNTEAFF
TRBJ2-1,many,.,TRBV29-1,TGCAGCGTCGCCATCGGTTATGAGCAGTTCTTC,CSVAIGYEQFF
TRBJ2-7,many,TRBD2,TRBV7-2,TGTGCCAGCAGCTGGGGACTAGCGGGAGGAGCCTACGAGCAGTACTTC,CASSWGLAGGAYEQYF
TRBJ2-1,.,.,TRBV15,TGTGCCACCAGCAGTGGCCAAAGACTAGACTACAATGAGCAGTTCTTC,CATSSGQRLDYNEQFF
TRBJ2-3,many,TRBD2,TRBV19,TGTGCCAGTAGTATCGGTCTAGCGGGAGATACGCAGTATTTT,CASSIGLAGDTQYF
TRBJ2-7,.,.,TRBV19,TGTGCCAGTAGACACACAGAGGCACCCTACGAGCAGTACTTC,CASRHTEAPYEQYF
TRBJ2-1,.,TRBD2,TRBV19,TGTGCCAGTAGTATCGGACTAGCGGGAGTTTTTCGCAATGAGCAGTTCTTC,CASSIGLAGVFRNEQFF
TRBJ1-5,many,.,TRBV4-1,TGCGCCAGCAGCCAAGTGGGGAGAAATCAGCCCCAGCATTTT,CASSQVGRNQPQHF
TRBJ2-1,.,.,TRBV27,TGTGCCAGCAGTTTATACGGTGAGCAGTTCTTC,CASSLYGEQFF
TRBJ2-3,few,.,TRBV29-1,TGCAGCGTTGCGGGCAGGGGTGGAGATACGCAGTATTTT,CSVAGRGGDTQYF
TRBJ2-1,.,TRBD2,TRBV7-9,TGTGCCAGCAGCTTAGGACCCCTAGCGGGAGGGCTCAGCTCCTACAATGAGCAGTTCTTC,CASSLGPLAGGLSSYNEQFF
TRBJ2-7,many,TRBD1,TRBV12-3/TRBV12-4,TGTGCCAGCACACACCCAGACAGGGAGAACTACGAGCAGTACTTC,CASTHPDRENYEQYF
TRBJ2-7,many,.,TRBV9,TGTGCCAGCAGCCCCGGGACTCCCGAGCAGTACTTC,CASSPGTPEQYF
TRBJ1-1,few,.,TRBV29-1,TGCAGCTGGAAAGTGGCGGGAATCACTGAAGCTTTCTTT,CSWKVAGITEAFF
TRBJ2-3,few,TRBD2,TRBV5-1,TGCGCCAGCAGCCCATCCAGCGGGGCAAGCACAGATACGCAGTATTTT,CASSPSSGASTDTQYF
TRBJ1-2,.,TRBD1,TRBV6-2/TRBV6-3,TGTGCCAGCAGGCCCGCGGGACAGGTTTATGGCTACACCTTC,CASRPAGQVYGYTF
TRBJ1-1,many,.,TRBV6-9,TGTGCCAGCAGTTTAAGGGGCGTGGGCACTGAAGCTTTCTTT,CASSLRGVGTEAFF
TRBJ1-5,many,.,TRBV28,TGTGCCAGCAGTATGCGGCAGGGTAGCCAGCCCCAGCATTTT,CASSMRQGSQPQHF
TRBJ2-7,many,TRBD2,TRBV11-2,TGTGCCAGCAGCTTAAGCACTAGCGGGAGAAGAGACTCCTACGAGCAGTACTTC,CASSLSTSGRRDSYEQYF